The rows below give T cell receptor beta chains drawn from one sample of a study of blood T cell repertoires in COVID-19. The protocol was immunoSEQ multiplex PCR, while the TCRdb copy is restricted to in-frame clones and leaves out a portion. This sample has roughly 99,000 clones; around 82% occur once, and the top ten carry approximately 4.1%. The sequenced material came from peripheral blood. The receptor set was obtained from a human donor in a cohort sampled during active COVID-19. Both conserved end residues are part of each CDR3. D genes are given only for firm matches. The size entry is marked missing in some rows and otherwise reads once, few, many or a size class.

V gene: TRBV6-1
D gene: TRBD1
clone size: NA
J gene: TRBJ1-5
CDR3 protein: CASSELTGEGQPQHF
CDR3 DNA: TGTGCCAGCAGTGAACTGACAGGGGAGGGCCAGCCCCAGCATTTT

V gene: TRBV5-1
D gene: NA
clone size: NA
J gene: TRBJ2-3
CDR3 protein: CASSLDSPTDTQYF
CDR3 DNA: TGCGCCAGCAGCTTGGACAGCCCCACAGATACGCAGTATTTT

V gene: TRBV11-2
D gene: NA
clone size: many
J gene: TRBJ1-1
CDR3 protein: CASSLGAMNTEAFF
CDR3 DNA: TGTGCCAGCAGCTTAGGGGCCATGAACACTGAAGCTTTCTTT

V gene: TRBV5-1
D gene: TRBD2
clone size: NA
J gene: TRBJ2-1
CDR3 protein: CASSPGLAGENEQFF
CDR3 DNA: TGCGCCAGCAGCCCTGGACTAGCGGGAGAGAATGAGCAGTTCTTC

V gene: TRBV14
D gene: NA
clone size: NA
J gene: TRBJ1-6
CDR3 protein: CASSGHYNSPLHF
CDR3 DNA: TGTGCCAGCTCGGGACATTATAATTCACCCCTCCACTTT

V gene: TRBV2
D gene: NA
clone size: few
J gene: TRBJ2-7
CDR3 protein: CASNRQGASSYEQYF
CDR3 DNA: TGTGCCAGCAATCGCCAGGGTGCCAGCTCCTACGAGCAGTACTTC

V gene: TRBV9
D gene: NA
clone size: NA
J gene: TRBJ2-3
CDR3 protein: CASSGVGAPTDTQYF
CDR3 DNA: TGTGCCAGCAGCGGCGTGGGGGCACCCACAGATACGCAGTATTTT

V gene: TRBV9
D gene: NA
clone size: NA
J gene: TRBJ2-1
CDR3 protein: CASSVAVAHEQFF
CDR3 DNA: TGTGCCAGCAGCGTGGCCGTAGCGCATGAGCAGTTCTTC

V gene: TRBV7-3
D gene: NA
clone size: NA
J gene: TRBJ2-1
CDR3 protein: CASSLTGSGGLRGEQFF
CDR3 DNA: TGTGCCAGCAGCTTAACGGGTTCGGGGGGCCTCAGAGGGGAGCAGTTCTTC

V gene: TRBV5-1
D gene: TRBD2
clone size: NA
J gene: TRBJ2-3
CDR3 protein: CASSPAGGRVDTQYF
CDR3 DNA: TGCGCCAGCAGCCCTGCCGGCGGGAGAGTGGATACGCAGTATTTT

V gene: TRBV9
D gene: TRBD1
clone size: NA
J gene: TRBJ2-4
CDR3 protein: CASSVGQGAGNIQYF
CDR3 DNA: TGTGCCAGCAGCGTCGGACAGGGGGCTGGAAACATTCAGTACTTC

V gene: TRBV27
D gene: TRBD1
clone size: NA
J gene: TRBJ2-7
CDR3 protein: CASSHNRDRGHEQYF
CDR3 DNA: TGTGCCAGCAGTCACAACCGGGACAGGGGGCACGAGCAGTACTTC

V gene: TRBV19
D gene: NA
clone size: NA
J gene: TRBJ1-1
CDR3 protein: CASSIAQMNTEAFF
CDR3 DNA: TGTGCCAGTAGTATAGCCCAGATGAACACTGAAGCTTTCTTT

V gene: TRBV5-4
D gene: NA
clone size: once
J gene: TRBJ1-3
CDR3 protein: CASSRQGSGNTIYF
CDR3 DNA: TGTGCCAGCAGCCGCCAGGGCTCTGGAAACACCATATATTTT

V gene: TRBV7-2
D gene: NA
clone size: NA
J gene: TRBJ2-2
CDR3 protein: CASSAHQGSNTGELFF
CDR3 DNA: TGTGCCAGCAGCGCACATCAGGGGTCGAACACCGGGGAGCTGTTTTTT

V gene: TRBV9
D gene: TRBD1
clone size: few
J gene: TRBJ1-3
CDR3 protein: CASSVTDRGSGNTIYF
CDR3 DNA: TGTGCCAGCAGCGTAACGGACAGGGGGTCTGGAAACACCATATATTTT

V gene: TRBV2
D gene: TRBD1
clone size: NA
J gene: TRBJ1-1
CDR3 protein: CASREQGALPNTEAFF
CDR3 DNA: TGTGCCAGCAGGGAACAGGGGGCCCTCCCAAACACTGAAGCTTTCTTT

V gene: TRBV30
D gene: NA
clone size: NA
J gene: TRBJ2-5
CDR3 protein: CAWSRDTEKTQYF
CDR3 DNA: TGTGCCTGGAGCCGGGACACCGAGAAGACCCAGTACTTC

V gene: TRBV28
D gene: NA
clone size: once
J gene: TRBJ1-5
CDR3 protein: CASSFSPSGGGNQPQHF
CDR3 DNA: TGTGCCAGCAGTTTTTCCCCTTCGGGGGGTGGTAATCAGCCCCAGCATTTT

V gene: TRBV6-1
D gene: TRBD1
clone size: NA
J gene: TRBJ2-1
CDR3 protein: CASSETRGGTGRNEQFF
CDR3 DNA: TGTGCCAGCAGTGAAACTAGAGGGGGGACAGGGCGCAATGAGCAGTTCTTC

V gene: TRBV3-1/TRBV3-2
D gene: TRBD2
clone size: NA
J gene: TRBJ2-7
CDR3 protein: CASSKASGRAQGEQYF
CDR3 DNA: TGTGCCAGCAGCAAGGCTAGCGGGAGGGCCCAGGGTGAGCAGTACTTC

V gene: TRBV5-5
D gene: TRBD1
clone size: NA
J gene: TRBJ2-7
CDR3 protein: CASSRTGDYEQYF
CDR3 DNA: TGTGCCAGCAGCCGGACAGGGGACTACGAGCAGTACTTC

V gene: TRBV7-2
D gene: NA
clone size: NA
J gene: TRBJ2-3
CDR3 protein: CASSLRLSTDTQYF
CDR3 DNA: TGTGCCAGCAGCTTGCGACTATCCACAGATACGCAGTATTTT

V gene: TRBV9
D gene: NA
clone size: NA
J gene: TRBJ1-6
CDR3 protein: CASSVEQGGWSPLHF
CDR3 DNA: TGTGCCAGCAGCGTAGAACAGGGAGGGTGGTCACCCCTCCACTTT

V gene: TRBV24-1
D gene: TRBD2
clone size: NA
J gene: TRBJ2-1
CDR3 protein: CATGTSGNNEQFF
CDR3 DNA: TGTGCCACCGGGACTAGCGGGAACAATGAGCAGTTCTTC

V gene: TRBV6-2/TRBV6-3
D gene: NA
clone size: NA
J gene: TRBJ2-1
CDR3 protein: CASSYGQGSYNEQFF
CDR3 DNA: TGTGCCAGCAGTTACGGGCAGGGCTCCTACAATGAGCAGTTCTTC

V gene: TRBV9
D gene: NA
clone size: NA
J gene: TRBJ1-1
CDR3 protein: CASIGLIKAFF
CDR3 DNA: TGTGCCAGCATAGGACTTATTAAAGCTTTCTTT

V gene: TRBV4-3
D gene: TRBD2
clone size: once
J gene: TRBJ2-2
CDR3 protein: CASSQDVGLAGGELFF
CDR3 DNA: TGCGCCAGCAGCCAAGATGTAGGACTAGCGGGCGGGGAGCTGTTTTTT

V gene: TRBV3-1/TRBV3-2
D gene: TRBD2
clone size: once
J gene: TRBJ2-3
CDR3 protein: CASSQLAGGPADTQYF
CDR3 DNA: TGTGCCAGCAGCCAACTAGCGGGAGGGCCAGCGGATACGCAGTATTTT

V gene: TRBV9
D gene: NA
clone size: NA
J gene: TRBJ1-6
CDR3 protein: CASSVWQGNSPLHF
CDR3 DNA: TGTGCCAGCAGCGTTTGGCAGGGGAATTCACCCCTCCACTTT

V gene: TRBV7-3
D gene: TRBD2
clone size: NA
J gene: TRBJ2-1
CDR3 protein: CASSLGGSGRNNEQFF
CDR3 DNA: TGTGCCAGCAGCTTAGGGGGTAGCGGGAGAAACAATGAGCAGTTCTTC

V gene: TRBV6-1
D gene: TRBD2
clone size: NA
J gene: TRBJ2-1
CDR3 protein: CASSGSSGIVYNEQFF
CDR3 DNA: TGTGCCAGCAGTGGGTCTAGCGGGATTGTCTACAATGAGCAGTTCTTC

V gene: TRBV3-1/TRBV3-2
D gene: TRBD2
clone size: NA
J gene: TRBJ2-3
CDR3 protein: CASSSRGLAGTDTQYF
CDR3 DNA: TGTGCCAGCAGCTCAAGAGGTCTAGCGGGCACAGATACGCAGTATTTT

V gene: TRBV7-9
D gene: NA
clone size: NA
J gene: TRBJ1-1
CDR3 protein: CASSRDTLMNTEAFF
CDR3 DNA: TGTGCCAGCAGCCGGGACACCCTGATGAACACTGAAGCTTTCTTT

V gene: TRBV13
D gene: TRBD1
clone size: NA
J gene: TRBJ2-3
CDR3 protein: CASSHRTGADTQYF
CDR3 DNA: TGTGCCAGCAGCCACAGGACAGGGGCAGATACGCAGTATTTT

V gene: TRBV18
D gene: NA
clone size: NA
J gene: TRBJ2-7
CDR3 protein: CASSPVPGHGNSYEQYF
CDR3 DNA: TGTGCCAGCTCACCAGTACCGGGACACGGAAACTCCTACGAGCAGTACTTC

V gene: TRBV5-1
D gene: TRBD2
clone size: NA
J gene: TRBJ2-1
CDR3 protein: CASTISSGDYNEQFF
CDR3 DNA: TGCGCCAGTACGATCTCTAGCGGGGATTACAATGAGCAGTTCTTC

V gene: TRBV30
D gene: NA
clone size: once
J gene: TRBJ1-6
CDR3 protein: CAWNRDNSPLHF
CDR3 DNA: TGTGCCTGGAACAGGGATAATTCACCCCTCCACTTT

V gene: TRBV11-3
D gene: TRBD1
clone size: NA
J gene: TRBJ2-1
CDR3 protein: CASSLVLGPGGYNEQFF
CDR3 DNA: TGTGCCAGCAGCTTAGTCCTTGGGCCAGGGGGTTACAATGAGCAGTTCTTC

V gene: TRBV5-1
D gene: NA
clone size: NA
J gene: TRBJ2-1
CDR3 protein: CASSLSRQEPNEQFF
CDR3 DNA: TGCGCCAGCAGCTTGTCCCGACAGGAACCAAATGAGCAGTTCTTC

V gene: TRBV2
D gene: NA
clone size: NA
J gene: TRBJ2-7
CDR3 protein: CASRIEGTTYEQYF
CDR3 DNA: TGTGCCAGCAGAATAGAAGGAACTACCTACGAGCAGTACTTC

V gene: TRBV3-1/TRBV3-2
D gene: TRBD1
clone size: NA
J gene: TRBJ2-7
CDR3 protein: CASSQIGDRAYEQYF
CDR3 DNA: TGTGCCAGCAGCCAAATAGGTGACAGGGCCTACGAGCAGTACTTC

V gene: TRBV10-2
D gene: NA
clone size: NA
J gene: TRBJ1-1
CDR3 protein: CASNRGGTNTEAFF
CDR3 DNA: TGCGCCAGCAATCGAGGCGGGACCAACACTGAAGCTTTCTTT

V gene: TRBV3-1/TRBV3-2
D gene: NA
clone size: few
J gene: TRBJ1-1
CDR3 protein: CASSQDLLGRVEAFF
CDR3 DNA: TGTGCCAGCAGCCAAGATCTCCTTGGCAGGGTCGAAGCTTTCTTT

V gene: TRBV11-3
D gene: NA
clone size: NA
J gene: TRBJ2-2
CDR3 protein: CASRSSSGVPGELFF
CDR3 DNA: TGTGCCAGCAGGTCTAGCTCGGGGGTCCCGGGGGAGCTGTTTTTT

V gene: TRBV28
D gene: TRBD2
clone size: once
J gene: TRBJ2-3
CDR3 protein: CASSLSGGRAPDTQYF
CDR3 DNA: TGTGCCAGCAGTTTATCGGGCGGGAGGGCCCCAGATACGCAGTATTTT

V gene: TRBV29-1
D gene: TRBD1
clone size: NA
J gene: TRBJ2-3
CDR3 protein: CSARDRASTDTQYF
CDR3 DNA: TGCAGCGCCCGGGACAGGGCAAGCACAGATACGCAGTATTTT

V gene: TRBV27
D gene: TRBD1
clone size: NA
J gene: TRBJ1-6
CDR3 protein: CASRFGQGVRSPLHF
CDR3 DNA: TGTGCCAGCAGATTCGGACAGGGCGTTCGATCACCCCTCCACTTT

V gene: TRBV4-3
D gene: TRBD1
clone size: NA
J gene: TRBJ1-2
CDR3 protein: CASSLDWTGGANYGYTF
CDR3 DNA: TGCGCCAGCAGCTTAGATTGGACAGGGGGCGCTAACTATGGCTACACCTTC

V gene: TRBV6-2/TRBV6-3
D gene: NA
clone size: NA
J gene: TRBJ2-5
CDR3 protein: CASSSHRVQETQYF
CDR3 DNA: TGTGCCAGCAGTTCCCACAGGGTCCAAGAGACCCAGTACTTC

V gene: TRBV6-6
D gene: NA
clone size: NA
J gene: TRBJ2-5
CDR3 protein: CAGFPGGARETQYF
CDR3 DNA: TGTGCCGGATTCCCGGGGGGCGCGAGAGAGACCCAGTACTTC

V gene: TRBV18
D gene: TRBD2
clone size: few
J gene: TRBJ2-7
CDR3 protein: CASSLPGLGFYEQYF
CDR3 DNA: TGTGCCAGCTCTCTCCCGGGACTAGGATTCTACGAGCAGTACTTC

V gene: TRBV7-9
D gene: TRBD2
clone size: few
J gene: TRBJ2-1
CDR3 protein: CASRGNPGLAGYEQFF
CDR3 DNA: TGTGCCAGCAGAGGCAACCCGGGACTAGCGGGATATGAGCAGTTCTTC